The sequence of this T cell receptor beta chain was determined in a study of vaccination effects on CD4 cells after COVID-19. On this clone: Its target is not known. One junction end disagrees with the germline gene, perhaps due to a read error.

Within the ViraFEST assay, antigen-specific CD4+ T cells underwent expansion with viral peptide pools prior to sequencing. At the end of roughly ten days of culture, CD4+ T cells were isolated. Two doses of BNT162b2 or mRNA-1273 vaccine were administered to participants. All vaccine recipients tested negative for nucleocapsid antibodies and had never contracted SARS-CoV-2 infection. On both days 3 and 7, half of the culture medium was replaced with IL-2 medium. The study's findings and limits: Late after vaccination, infection- and vaccine-induced clones showed marked clonal contraction. Limitations: small convalescent group and missing early post-infection timepoints.

CDR1 SGHTA and CDR2 FQGTGA come from the germline V gene. The CDR3 length is 8 residues. Libraries were prepared by immunoSEQ multiplex PCR; TCRdb keeps only in-frame clonotypes and omits some of them. Among roughly 68,000 clones listed, about 74% were seen once. The TCR comes from a human donor who received a COVID-19 vaccine. The chain joins TRBV7-3 to TRBJ1-4; D is uncertain. This sample comprised CD4+ T cells from PBMCs cultured with HCoV-229E spike peptides, obtained after COVID-19 vaccination. Here the CDR3 DNA reads TGTGCCAGCAGCTTAGGGCTTTTT. Translated, it gives CASSLGLF.